Relative to its sample, the clone carrying this TCR beta chain is large. Antigen unknown. Sequencing used immunoSEQ multiplex PCR; TCRdb keeps in-frame clones, though not all of them. The sample includes 9,200 or so clones, 58% of them seen just once. These data belong to a study of T cell repertoires in urothelial bladder cancer. As for the study in general: Of approximately 13 resected lesions, three were cT2 or greater.

Trimming left V 0 bases short and J 9 bases short, with 15 bases between. The CDR3 contains 14 residues. Germline loops: CDR1 SGHDT, CDR2 YYEEEE. Study-wide results and caveats: Carcinoma specimens had median around 2% tumor infiltrating lymphocytes, benign around 12%. Up to roughly 15% of carcinoma infiltrating lymphocytes belonged to one T-cell clone.

This chain joins TRBV5-6 and TRBJ1-1, with a possible D match to TRBD1 (6 bases). This TCR was sampled from a human donor with urothelial carcinoma. The sequencing sample was made of tumor-infiltrating cells from bladder cancer. This CDR3 is CASSLAMSGVKAFF. The CDR3 DNA follows: TGTGCCAGCAGCTTGGCCATGTCAGGGGTAAAAGCTTTCTTT.